One T cell receptor beta chain is described in this entry. As yet, its antigen is unknown. This CDR3 has 15 residues. V lost 1 base, J lost 8 bases, and 9 bases stayed unmatched. Germline values: CDR1 LNHDA, CDR2 SQIVND (reference sequence). This entry comes from a study of CD4 T cells in relation to SARS-CoV-2 and coronaviruses. Turning to the study itself: ViraFEST: roughly 10-day antigen culture of PBMCs, then TCR beta CDR3 sequencing. The negative reference was HIV-1 Nef peptide pool or peptide-free culture.

CD4+ T cells from unexposed donors were obtained before the COVID-19 pandemic (2011-2018). CD4+ T cells were isolated from the cells after around 11 days of culture. Unexposed-donor CD4+ T cells were probed with SARS-CoV-2 S/N and four cold-coronavirus spikes, cells permitting. On days 3 and 7, cultures got half fresh IL-2 medium. Method: immunoSEQ multiplex PCR; TCRdb's copy keeps in-frame clones and lacks some. The sample records about 21,000 clones, just under 75% being singletons. The rearrangement links TRBV19 to TRBJ1-2, with 8 bases identical to TRBD1. Sample: CD4+ T cells from PBMCs, cultured in vitro. This TCR was sampled from a human donor in good health. The CDR3 sequence is CASSIGLDRVVGYTF. The DNA of the CDR3 is TGTGCCAGTAGTATAGGCCTGGACAGGGTAGTCGGCTACACCTTC.